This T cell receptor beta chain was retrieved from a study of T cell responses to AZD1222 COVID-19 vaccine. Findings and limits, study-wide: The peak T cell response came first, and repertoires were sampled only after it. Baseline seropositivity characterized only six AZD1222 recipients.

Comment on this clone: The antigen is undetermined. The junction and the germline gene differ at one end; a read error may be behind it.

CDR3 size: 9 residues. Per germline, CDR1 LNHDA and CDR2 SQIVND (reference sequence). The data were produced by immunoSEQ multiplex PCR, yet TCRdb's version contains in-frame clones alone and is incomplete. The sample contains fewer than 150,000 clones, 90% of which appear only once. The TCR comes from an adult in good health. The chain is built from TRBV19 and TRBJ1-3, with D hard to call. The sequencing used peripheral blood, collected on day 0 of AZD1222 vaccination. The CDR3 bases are TGTGCCACCGGATCACCTCTTAATTTT. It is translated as CATGSPLNF.